These 11 T cell receptor beta chains came from one sample sequenced in a study of OX40 agonist ivuxolimab in advanced cancers. Some clones are missing from TCRdb's copy, which holds only in-frame ones; the method was immunoSEQ multiplex PCR. This sample carries about 70,000 clones, around 78% of them seen once, and the ten largest clones take roughly 5.4%. The sample in question was CD4+ or CD8+ T cells sorted from blood, obtained in a trial of the OX40 agonist ivuxolimab. The receptors shown here come from an adult with an advanced solid tumor such as melanoma, head and neck, liver or kidney cancer.

This chain uses TRBV7-9 with TRBJ2-3; D may correspond to TRBD1 or TRBD2 (5 bases each). V lost 4 bases to trimming and J lost 5 bases, with 13 bases between them. Per the germline V gene, CDR1 is SEHNR and CDR2 is FQNEAQ (reference sequence). The CDR3 contains 14 residues. The CDR3 protein is CASSSGYGGDTQYF. CDR3 sequence (DNA): TGTGCCAGCAGCTCAGGGTACGGAGGAGATACGCAGTATTTT.

J is TRBJ1-1 and V is TRBV13; D may be TRBD1 (5 bases). The germline CDR1 and CDR2 sequences are PRHDT and FYEKMQ (reference sequence). Trimming stripped 1 base from V and 4 bases from J, with 13 bases between. There are 15 residues in the CDR3. The CDR3 reads CASSLEVRGSTEAFF. As DNA, the CDR3 is TGTGCCAGCAGCTTAGAGGTTCGGGGCTCCACTGAAGCTTTCTTT.

The rearrangement uses TRBV11-3 and TRBJ2-2; 11 bases line up with TRBD1. The length of the CDR3 is 16 residues. After removal of 1 base from V and 4 bases from J, the junction contained 2 bases not matched to a gene. Germline V gene sequence: CDR1 SGHNT, CDR2 YENEEA. The CDR3 coding sequence is TGTGCCAGCAGCTTAGCCGGGACAGGGGGCACCGGGGAGCTGTTTTTT. Protein: CASSLAGTGGTGELFF.

This clone is judged medium-sized. V is TRBV19 and J is TRBJ2-6; D is possibly TRBD1 (6 bases). The V end was cut by 8 bases, the J end by 2 bases, with 10 bases between. The length of the CDR3 is 14 residues. Germline V gene sequence: CDR1 LNHDA, CDR2 SQIVND (reference sequence). The CDR3 here is CASATGTGANVLTF. CDR3 nucleotides: TGTGCCAGTGCAACAGGGACTGGGGCCAACGTCCTGACTTTC.

This clone was detected a few times. This sequence joins TRBV29-1 and TRBJ1-4, with a tentative D call TRBD1 (5 bases). CDR1 and CDR2 (germline): SQVTM, ANQGSEA. The CDR3 totals 12 residues. V was pared by 8 bases and J by 8 bases, with 15 bases between. CDR3 DNA: TGCAGCATTCGGGGGGTTGAGGAAAAACTGTTTTTT. This gives the protein CSIRGVEEKLFF. Together with reference TRBV29-1 and TRBJ1-4, the CDR3 gives the full variable domain: SAVISQKPSRDICQRGTSLTIQCQVDSQVTMMFWYRQQPGQSLTLIATANQGSEATYESGFVIDKFPISRPNLTFSTLTVSNMSPEDSSIYLCSIRGVEEKLFFGSGTQLSVL.

V gene TRBV13 combines with J gene TRBJ2-3; D may match TRBD1 or TRBD2 (5 bases each). V gave up 0 bases and J gave up 11 bases, with 9 bases separating them. The CDR3 covers 12 residues. Germline V gives CDR1 PRHDT, CDR2 FYEKMQ (reference sequence). CDR3 protein: CASSLGGTRQYF. For the CDR3, the DNA is TGTGCCAGCAGCTTAGGCGGGACGAGGCAGTATTTT.

The V and J genes are TRBV7-2 and TRBJ2-7; either TRBD1 or TRBD2 may fit D (5 bases each). Trimming took off 4 bases at V and 6 bases at J, with 10 bases between the two ends. The CDR3 is made up of 12 amino acids. Germline V CDR1 and CDR2: SGHTA, FQGNSA. DNA of the CDR3: TGTGCCAGCAGCTCTCAGGGAGCCGAGCAGTACTTC. This encodes CASSSQGAEQYF.

The chain is built from TRBV5-1 and TRBJ2-3; D not certain. The V gene's germline CDR1 is SGHRS and CDR2 YFSETQ. The CDR3 spans 16 residues. The V end was cut by 5 bases, the J end by 0 bases, with 16 bases between. The CDR3 loop is CASSSHDLKSTDTQYF. The CDR3, as DNA: TGCGCCAGCAGTTCTCACGACCTAAAAAGCACAGATACGCAGTATTTT.

V is TRBV15 and J is TRBJ1-2; D ambiguous. The CDR3 loop spans 13 amino acids. Trimming removed 0 bases at V and 8 bases at J, with 10 bases between. CDR1 is LNHNV, CDR2 YYDKDF, per germline (reference sequence). The CDR3 region has the DNA TGTGCCACCAGCAGAGATCAGTCTATGGGCTACACCTTC. It yields the protein CATSRDQSMGYTF.

The table lists this clone with a count of one. The rearrangement uses TRBV6-6 and TRBJ1-1; unclear D gene. CDR1 and CDR2 (germline): MNHNY, SVGAGI (reference sequence). Between the trimmed V and J ends, which lost 0 bases and 1 base, there was a span of 9 bases. CDR3 length equals 15 residues. The CDR3 nucleotides are TGTGCCAGCAGTTACTCGTATACGGGGAACACTGAAGCTTTCTTT. Protein product: CASSYSYTGNTEAFF.

The V call is TRBV28, the J call TRBJ1-5; TRBD1 is a possible D gene (5 bases). The CDR3 spans 16 residues. V lost 6 bases and J lost 4, with 19 bases in between. Germline values: CDR1 MDHEN, CDR2 SYDVKM. In nucleotides, the CDR3 is TGTGCCAGCAGCCCTGGAACTAGGGACTTAAATCAGCCCCAGCATTTT. Translating it yields CASSPGTRDLNQPQHF.